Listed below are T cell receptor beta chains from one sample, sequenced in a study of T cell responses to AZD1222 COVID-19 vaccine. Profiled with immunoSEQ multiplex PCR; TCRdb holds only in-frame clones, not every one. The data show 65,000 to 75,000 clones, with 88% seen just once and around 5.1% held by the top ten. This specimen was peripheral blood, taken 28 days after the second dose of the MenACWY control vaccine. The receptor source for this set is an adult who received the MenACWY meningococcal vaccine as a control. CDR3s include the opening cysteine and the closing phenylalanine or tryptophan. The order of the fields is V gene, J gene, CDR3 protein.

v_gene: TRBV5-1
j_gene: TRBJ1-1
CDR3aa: CASSPRGPENTEAFF

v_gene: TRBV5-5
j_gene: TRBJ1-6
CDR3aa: CASSTRPEGVSPLHF

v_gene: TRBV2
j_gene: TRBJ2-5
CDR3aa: CASSEQGVPQETQYF

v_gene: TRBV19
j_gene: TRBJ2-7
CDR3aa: CASSIQGTGNYEQYF

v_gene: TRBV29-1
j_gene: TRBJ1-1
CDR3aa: CSGLRGQDTEAFF

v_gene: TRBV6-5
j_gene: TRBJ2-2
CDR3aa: CASSYGTGVGELFF

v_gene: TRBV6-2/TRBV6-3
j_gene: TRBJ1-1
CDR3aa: CASSYSTPANTEAFF

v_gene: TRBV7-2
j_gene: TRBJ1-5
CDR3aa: CASSPWTAQPQHF

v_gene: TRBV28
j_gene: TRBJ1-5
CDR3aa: CASRSSNQPQHF

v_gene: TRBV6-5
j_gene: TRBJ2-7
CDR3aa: CASSPGTPSLAGQYF

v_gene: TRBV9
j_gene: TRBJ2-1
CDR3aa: CASSATSGPYNEQFF

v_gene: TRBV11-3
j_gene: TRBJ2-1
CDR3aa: CASSPHSGMDNEQFF

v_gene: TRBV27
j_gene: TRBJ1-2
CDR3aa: CASSLTGEYLYGYTF

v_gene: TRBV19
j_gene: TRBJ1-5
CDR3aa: CASRTGRYSNQPQHF

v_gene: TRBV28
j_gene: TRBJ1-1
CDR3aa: CASGYGGALTEAFF

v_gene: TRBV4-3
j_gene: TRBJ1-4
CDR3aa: CASSQEGASNEKLFF

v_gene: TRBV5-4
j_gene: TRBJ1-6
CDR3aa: CASALWEGNSPLHF

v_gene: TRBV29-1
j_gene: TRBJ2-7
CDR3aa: CSVETGGYEQYF

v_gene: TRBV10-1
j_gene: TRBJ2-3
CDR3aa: CASRRGRIQDTQYF

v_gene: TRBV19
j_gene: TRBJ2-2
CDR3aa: CASSIEFLTGELFF

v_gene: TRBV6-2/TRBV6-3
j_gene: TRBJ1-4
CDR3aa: CASTPRPKRATNEKLFF

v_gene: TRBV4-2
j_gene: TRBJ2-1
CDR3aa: CASSQEGSGGLYNEQFF

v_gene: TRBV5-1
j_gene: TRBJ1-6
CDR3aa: CASSLSGGMNSPLHF

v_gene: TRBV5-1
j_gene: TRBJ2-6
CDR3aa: CASSPGLETSGANVLTF

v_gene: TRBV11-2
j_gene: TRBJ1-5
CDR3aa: CASSVHRDHNQPQHF

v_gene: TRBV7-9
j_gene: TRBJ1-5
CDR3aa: CASSLAGSANQPQHF

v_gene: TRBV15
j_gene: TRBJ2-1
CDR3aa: CATSVRPTGSYNEQFF

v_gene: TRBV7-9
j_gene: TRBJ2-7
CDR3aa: CASRSAGSQNEQYF

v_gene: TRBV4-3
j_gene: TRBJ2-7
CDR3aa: CASSQNRRGTEQYF

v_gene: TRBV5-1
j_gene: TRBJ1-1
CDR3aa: CASHLGRPGAEAFF

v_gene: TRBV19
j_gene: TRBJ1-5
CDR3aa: CASSTGRRSGPQHF

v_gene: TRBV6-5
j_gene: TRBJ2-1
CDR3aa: CASSYWGPRDDEQFF

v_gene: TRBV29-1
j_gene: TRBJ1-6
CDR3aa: CSAATTRDSPLHF

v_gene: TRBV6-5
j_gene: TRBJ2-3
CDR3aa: CASRETGDGTDTQYF

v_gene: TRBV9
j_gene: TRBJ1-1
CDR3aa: CASSVEGGGNTEAFF

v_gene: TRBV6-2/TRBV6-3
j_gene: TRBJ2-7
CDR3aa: CASSYSTLYEQYF

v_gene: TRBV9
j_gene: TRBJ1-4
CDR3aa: CASSVGQTTNEKLFF

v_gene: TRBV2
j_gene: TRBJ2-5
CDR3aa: CASSPAQETQYF

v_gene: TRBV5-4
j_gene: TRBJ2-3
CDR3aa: CASSLTPDTQYF

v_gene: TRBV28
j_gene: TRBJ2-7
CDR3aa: CATRPGGAAYEQYF

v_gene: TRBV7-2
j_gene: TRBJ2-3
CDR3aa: CASSRGVAGDTQYF

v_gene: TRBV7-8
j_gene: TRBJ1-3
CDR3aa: CASSQTGFRGNTIYF

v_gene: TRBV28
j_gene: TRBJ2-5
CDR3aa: CASSSSTLGGSNVEGTQYF

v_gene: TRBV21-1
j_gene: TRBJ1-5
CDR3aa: CASRIVRNQPQHF

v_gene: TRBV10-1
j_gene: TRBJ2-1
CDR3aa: CASSPSWTSGDEQFF

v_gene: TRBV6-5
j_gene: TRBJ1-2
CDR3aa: CASRRQGAFYGYTF

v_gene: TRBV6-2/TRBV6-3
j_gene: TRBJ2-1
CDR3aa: CASSFLSGGYNEQFF

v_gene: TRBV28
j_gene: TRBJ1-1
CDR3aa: CASILPGGANTEAFF

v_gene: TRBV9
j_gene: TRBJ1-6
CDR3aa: CASSAGGAGNSPLHF

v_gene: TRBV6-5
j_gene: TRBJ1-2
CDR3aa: CASSGQSVLGYTF